This T cell receptor beta chain was found in a study of OX40 agonist ivuxolimab in advanced cancers. Across the whole study: Recorded diagnoses for dose-escalation patients were hepatocellular carcinoma, melanoma, renal cell or head and neck cancer. Antecedent anti-PD-1, anti-PD-L1 or anti-CTLA-4 therapy was permissible, with around 40% having received some. Among those enrolled, mean age was roughly 62 years (range roughly 20 to 79) and about 82% were male.

The protocol was immunoSEQ multiplex PCR, while the TCRdb copy is restricted to in-frame clones and leaves out a portion. The sample includes roughly 100,000 clones, roughly four fifths seen only once; the top ten take approximately 6.3%. Per the germline V gene, CDR1 is MDHEN and CDR2 is SYDVKM. This CDR3 has 11 amino acids. V lost 6 bases and J lost 8, with 10 bases in between. Patients with a history of autoimmune disease or on systemic immunosuppression were excluded. V is TRBV28 and J is TRBJ1-2; D remains ambiguous. The sample here was CD4+ or CD8+ T cells sorted from blood, taken in a trial of the OX40 agonist ivuxolimab. This receptor was identified in an adult with an advanced solid tumor such as melanoma, head and neck, liver or kidney cancer. This CDR3 is CASRQIIGYTF. Written as DNA, the CDR3 is TGTGCCAGCAGGCAGATTATAGGCTACACCTTC.